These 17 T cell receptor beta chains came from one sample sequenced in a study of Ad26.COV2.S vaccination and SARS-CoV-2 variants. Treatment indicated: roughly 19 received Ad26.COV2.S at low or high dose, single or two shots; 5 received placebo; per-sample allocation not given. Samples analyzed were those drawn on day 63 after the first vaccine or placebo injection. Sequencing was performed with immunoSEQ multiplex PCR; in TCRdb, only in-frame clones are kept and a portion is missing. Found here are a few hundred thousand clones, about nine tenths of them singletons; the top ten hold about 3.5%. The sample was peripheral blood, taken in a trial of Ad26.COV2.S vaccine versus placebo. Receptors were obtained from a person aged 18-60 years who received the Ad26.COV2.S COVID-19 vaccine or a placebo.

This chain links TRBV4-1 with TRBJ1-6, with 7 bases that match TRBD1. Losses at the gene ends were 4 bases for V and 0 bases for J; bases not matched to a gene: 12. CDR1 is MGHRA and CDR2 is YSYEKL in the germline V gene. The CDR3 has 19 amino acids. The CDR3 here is CASSRAGTALSSYNSPLHF. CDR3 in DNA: TGCGCCAGCAGCCGAGCCGGGACAGCTCTAAGCTCCTATAATTCACCCCTCCACTTT.

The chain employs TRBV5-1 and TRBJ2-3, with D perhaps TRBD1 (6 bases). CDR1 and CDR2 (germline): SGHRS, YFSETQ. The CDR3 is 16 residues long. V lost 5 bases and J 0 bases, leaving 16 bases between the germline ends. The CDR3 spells CASSPVLGASTDTQYF. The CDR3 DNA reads TGCGCCAGCAGTCCGGTGCTGGGGGCCAGCACAGATACGCAGTATTTT.

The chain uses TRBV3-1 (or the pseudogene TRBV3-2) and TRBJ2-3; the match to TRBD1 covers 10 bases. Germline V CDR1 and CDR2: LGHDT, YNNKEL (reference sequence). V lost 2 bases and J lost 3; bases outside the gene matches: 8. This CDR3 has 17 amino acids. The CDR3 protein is CASSQQEPGQGTDTQYF. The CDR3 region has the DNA TGTGCCAGCAGCCAACAAGAACCGGGACAGGGGACAGATACGCAGTATTTT.

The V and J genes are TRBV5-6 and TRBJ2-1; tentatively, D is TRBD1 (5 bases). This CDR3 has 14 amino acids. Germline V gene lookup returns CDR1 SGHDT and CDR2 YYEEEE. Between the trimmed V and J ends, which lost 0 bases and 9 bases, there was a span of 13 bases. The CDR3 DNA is TGTGCCAGCAGCTTGGATCTGGGTCAGGGTGAGCAGTTCTTC. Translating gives CASSLDLGQGEQFF. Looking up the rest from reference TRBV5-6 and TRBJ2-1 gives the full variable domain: DAGVTQSPTHLIKTRGQQVTLRCSPKSGHDTVSWYQQALGQGPQFIFQYYEEEERQRGNFPDRFSGHQFPNYSSELNVNALLLGDSALYLCASSLDLGQGEQFFGPGTRLTVL.

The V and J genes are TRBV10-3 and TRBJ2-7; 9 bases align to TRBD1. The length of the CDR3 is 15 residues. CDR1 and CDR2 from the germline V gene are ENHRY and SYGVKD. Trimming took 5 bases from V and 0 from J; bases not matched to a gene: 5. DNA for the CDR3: TGTGCCATCAGTCCTTGGGGACAGGGCTCCTACGAGCAGTACTTC. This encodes CAISPWGQGSYEQYF.

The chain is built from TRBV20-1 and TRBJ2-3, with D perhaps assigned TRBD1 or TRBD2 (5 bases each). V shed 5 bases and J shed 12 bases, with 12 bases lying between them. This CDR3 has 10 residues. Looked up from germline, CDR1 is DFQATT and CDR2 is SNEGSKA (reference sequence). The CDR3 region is CSAERGLQYF. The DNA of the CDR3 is TGCAGTGCTGAGAGGGGTCTACAGTATTTT.

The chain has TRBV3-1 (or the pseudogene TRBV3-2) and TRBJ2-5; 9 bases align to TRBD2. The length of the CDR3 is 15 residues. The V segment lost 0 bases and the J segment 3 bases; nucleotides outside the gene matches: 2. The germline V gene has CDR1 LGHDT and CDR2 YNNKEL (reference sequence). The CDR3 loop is CASSQEVAGEETQYF. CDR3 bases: TGTGCCAGCAGCCAAGAAGTAGCGGGAGAAGAGACCCAGTACTTC.

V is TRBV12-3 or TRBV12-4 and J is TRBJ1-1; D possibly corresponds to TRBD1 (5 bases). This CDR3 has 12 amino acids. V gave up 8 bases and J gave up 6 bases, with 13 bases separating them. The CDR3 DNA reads TGTGCCAGCGTTAGGGGATTTGCTGAAGCTTTCTTT. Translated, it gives CASVRGFAEAFF.

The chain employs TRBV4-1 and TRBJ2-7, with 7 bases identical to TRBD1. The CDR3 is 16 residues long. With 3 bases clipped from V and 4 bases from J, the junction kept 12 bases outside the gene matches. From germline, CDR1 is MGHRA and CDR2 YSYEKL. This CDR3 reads CASSHLVDRVGYEQYF. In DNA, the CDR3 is TGCGCCAGCAGCCACTTAGTCGACAGGGTGGGTTACGAGCAGTACTTC.

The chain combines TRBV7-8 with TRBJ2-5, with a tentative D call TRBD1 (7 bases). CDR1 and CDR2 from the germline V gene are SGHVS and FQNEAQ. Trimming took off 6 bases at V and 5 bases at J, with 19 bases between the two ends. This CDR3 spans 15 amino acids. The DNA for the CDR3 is TGTGCCAGCAGTTCAGGGGGGTTCCTTAAGGAGACCCAGTACTTC. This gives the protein CASSSGGFLKETQYF.

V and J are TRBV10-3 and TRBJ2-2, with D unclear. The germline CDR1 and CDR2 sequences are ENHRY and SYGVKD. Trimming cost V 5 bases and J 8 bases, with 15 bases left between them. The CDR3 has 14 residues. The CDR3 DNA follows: TGTGCCATCAGTCTCCGAGAAGGTGTTGGGGAGCTGTTTTTT. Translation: CAISLREGVGELFF.

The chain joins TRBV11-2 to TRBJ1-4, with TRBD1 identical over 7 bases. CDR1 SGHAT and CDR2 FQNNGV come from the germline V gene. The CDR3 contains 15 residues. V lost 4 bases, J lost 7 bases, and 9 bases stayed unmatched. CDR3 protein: CASSSHRGGIEKLFF. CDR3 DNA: TGTGCCAGCAGCTCCCACAGGGGAGGAATTGAAAAACTGTTTTTT.

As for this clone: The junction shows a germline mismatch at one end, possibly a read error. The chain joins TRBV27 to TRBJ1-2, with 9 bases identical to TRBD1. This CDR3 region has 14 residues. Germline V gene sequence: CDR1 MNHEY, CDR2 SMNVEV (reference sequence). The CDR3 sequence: CASSTKPGTGTYIF. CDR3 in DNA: TGTGCCAGCAGTACCAAACCCGGGACAGGGACCTATATTTTC.

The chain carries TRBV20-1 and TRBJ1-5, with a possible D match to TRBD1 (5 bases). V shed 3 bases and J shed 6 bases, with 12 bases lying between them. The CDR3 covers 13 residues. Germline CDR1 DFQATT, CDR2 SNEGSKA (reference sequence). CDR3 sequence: CSASPGTSQPQHF. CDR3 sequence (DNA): TGCAGTGCTAGTCCGGGGACCAGTCAGCCCCAGCATTTT.

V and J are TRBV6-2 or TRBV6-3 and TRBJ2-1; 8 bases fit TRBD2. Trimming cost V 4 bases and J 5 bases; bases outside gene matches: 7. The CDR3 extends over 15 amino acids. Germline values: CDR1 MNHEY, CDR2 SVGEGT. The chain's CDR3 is CASSSSRGVNNEQFF. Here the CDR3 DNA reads TGTGCCAGCAGTTCCTCGCGGGGGGTGAACAATGAGCAGTTCTTC.

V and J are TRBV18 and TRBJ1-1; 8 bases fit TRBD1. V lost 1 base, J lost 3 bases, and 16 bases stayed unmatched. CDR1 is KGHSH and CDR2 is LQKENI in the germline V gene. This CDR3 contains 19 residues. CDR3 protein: CASSPQTGQVIPRDTEAFF. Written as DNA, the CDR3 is TGTGCCAGCTCACCACAAACGGGACAGGTAATACCTCGGGACACTGAAGCTTTCTTT.

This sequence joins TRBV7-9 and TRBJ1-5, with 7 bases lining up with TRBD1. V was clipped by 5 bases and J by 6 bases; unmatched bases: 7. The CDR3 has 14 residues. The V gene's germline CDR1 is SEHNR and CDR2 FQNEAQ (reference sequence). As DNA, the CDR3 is TGTGCCAGCAGCCCCGGGACAGTGTCTCAGCCCCAGCATTTT. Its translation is CASSPGTVSQPQHF.